The 25 T cell receptor beta chains below were found in one sample sequenced in a study of spatial heterogeneity in lung cancer. Study-wide results and limits: Within tumors, counts of expanded alpha and beta TCRs tracked tumor mutation counts.

These TCRs' antigens remain unknown. The time point denotes: sample taken at primary tumor resection. TCRdb re-derived calls from the 5' RACE reads in MiXCR, one entry per CDR3 protein. The sample carries 20,000 to 30,000 distinct CDR3 sequences, roughly 10% recorded once. This sample comprised lung tumor tissue, obtained at surgery. These receptors were obtained from a male donor with early-stage non-small cell lung cancer.

The chain is built from TRBV7-9 and TRBJ2-1; 8 bases line up with TRBD2. The CDR3 has 17 amino acids. Germline lookup yields CDR1 SEHNR and CDR2 FQNEAQ (reference sequence). V lost 0 bases and J lost 4; bases outside the gene matches: 8. The CDR3 sequence: CASSLANSGVHYNEQFF. The CDR3 DNA reads as TGTGCCAGCAGCTTAGCGAATAGCGGGGTCCATTACAATGAGCAGTTCTTC.

Ten or more counts support this clonotype. The J gene is TRBJ1-5, the V gene TRBV3-1; 10 nucleotides agree with TRBD1. The CDR3 loop spans 20 amino acids. Looked up from germline, CDR1 is LGHDT and CDR2 is YNNKEL (reference sequence). V lost 0 bases, J lost 1 base, and 12 bases stayed unmatched. The CDR3 loop is CASSQDIPGTGALSNQPQHF. For the CDR3, the DNA is TGTGCCAGCAGCCAAGATATTCCGGGGACAGGGGCTTTGAGCAATCAGCCCCAGCATTTT.

This clonotype was detected many times. The J gene is TRBJ2-2, the V gene TRBV7-2; D might be TRBD1 (6 bases). The CDR3 is made up of 15 amino acids. The V and J ends lost 1 base and 5 bases respectively, with 11 bases between them. Per germline, CDR1 SGHTA and CDR2 FQGNSA. The CDR3: CASSLDQGRTGELFF. The CDR3 DNA follows: TGTGCCAGCAGCTTAGATCAGGGGCGGACCGGGGAGCTGTTTTTT.

This clonotype was seen a handful of times. A much more abundant neighbour one base away suggests this may be a read error. The chain employs TRBV11-1 and TRBJ2-7, with D perhaps matching TRBD2 (5 bases). Per germline, CDR1 SGHAT and CDR2 FQDESV (reference sequence). CDR3 length equals 13 residues. The germline V and J ends were trimmed by 5 bases and 6 bases, with 14 bases remaining between them. CDR3 nucleotide sequence: TGTGCCAGCAGCCGCGGGCCGGGGAGCGAGCAGTACTTC. This sequence encodes CASSRGPGSEQYF.

This clonotype occurred many times. J is TRBJ2-5 and V is TRBV11-2; TRBD2 agrees at 13 bases. CDR3 length: 17 amino acids. The trim removed 4 bases at V and 4 bases at J, leaving 9 bases unmatched. Germline V gene sequence: CDR1 SGHAT, CDR2 FQNNGV. DNA of the CDR3: TGTGCCAGCAGCTACGGACTAGCGGGAGCCTCGCTAGAGACCCAGTACTTC. The encoded protein is CASSYGLAGASLETQYF.

Ten or more counts support this clonotype. The chain joins TRBV6-5 to TRBJ2-1; D possibly corresponds to TRBD1 (5 bases). CDR1 MNHEY and CDR2 SVGAGI come from the germline V gene. Deletions cut 6 bases from V and 5 bases from J, with 17 bases between. CDR3 size: 15 residues. CDR3 amino acids: CASSTFRTQHNEQFF. The CDR3 coding sequence is TGTGCCAGCAGCACTTTCCGGACACAGCACAATGAGCAGTTCTTC.

The sample holds many counts of this clonotype. V is TRBV11-1 and J is TRBJ2-7, with D hard to call. From germline, CDR1 is SGHAT and CDR2 FQDESV (reference sequence). The V gene lost 1 base and the J gene lost 2 bases, with 12 bases spanning the gap. The CDR3 sequence is 15 residues long. The CDR3 loop reads CASSLVGVGAYEQYF. The CDR3 nucleotides are TGTGCCAGCAGCTTAGTAGGTGTCGGTGCCTACGAGCAGTACTTC.

The table lists this clonotype with a few counts. This rearrangement joins TRBV6-1 to TRBJ2-7; D is uncertain. The CDR3 covers 13 residues. CDR1 and CDR2 from the germline V gene are MNHNS and SASEGT. Trimming took off 10 bases at V and 1 base at J, with 14 bases between the two ends. In DNA, the CDR3 is TGTGCCACCGAAGCCAAGATTTCCTACGAGCAGTACTTC. Protein sequence: CATEAKISYEQYF.

This clonotype was observed at least ten times. The chain is built from TRBV29-1 and TRBJ2-1, with D unresolved. Looked up from germline, CDR1 is SQVTM and CDR2 is ANQGSEA. The germline V and J ends were trimmed by 8 bases and 5 bases, with 16 bases remaining between them. The CDR3 totals 13 residues. The CDR3 sequence is CSLVTPRNNEQFF. CDR3 DNA sequence: TGCAGCCTTGTTACCCCCCGAAACAATGAGCAGTTCTTC.

This clonotype was recorded many times. The gene calls are TRBV29-1 and TRBJ1-1, with TRBD1 identical over 8 bases. The V gene end was trimmed by 0 bases and the J gene end by 3 bases; junction bases not matched to a gene: 15. This CDR3 is built from 18 residues. CDR1 and CDR2 from the germline V gene are SQVTM and ANQGSEA. The CDR3 loop is CSVEDPLATYRGDTEAFF. CDR3 sequence (DNA): TGCAGCGTTGAAGATCCGTTGGCTACCTACAGGGGGGACACTGAAGCTTTCTTT.

Written as DNA, the CDR3 is TGCAGCGTTGCCGGCAGGGGCTCGAACACTGAAGCTTTCTTT. Translating it yields CSVAGRGSNTEAFF. The genes are TRBV29-1 and TRBJ1-1; tentative D call: TRBD1 (6 bases). Germline V gives CDR1 SQVTM, CDR2 ANQGSEA. This CDR3 comprises 14 residues. V gave up 4 bases and J gave up 1 base, with 13 bases separating them.

This clonotype showed up many times. V and J are TRBV9 and TRBJ2-7; a weak D match, TRBD1 (5 bases). Trimming removed 5 bases from V and 5 bases from J, with 17 bases in between. CDR3 length: 14 residues. Germline-derived CDR1 and CDR2 are SGDLS and YYNGEE. The CDR3: CASSNNQGFNEQYF. The CDR3 nucleotides read TGTGCCAGCAGTAACAATCAGGGTTTCAACGAGCAGTACTTC.

This clonotype was seen many times. V usage is TRBV28 and J usage is TRBJ2-1, with TRBD1 matching over 7 bases. V was clipped by 8 bases and J by 12 bases; unmatched bases: 13. The CDR3 has 13 residues. Germline loops: CDR1 MDHEN, CDR2 SYDVKM. The CDR3 bases are TGTGCCAGCGGACAGGCCCCCCCCTCCGGGCAGTTCTTC. This codes for CASGQAPPSGQFF.

At least ten counts were recorded for this clonotype. The V gene is TRBV3-1, the J gene TRBJ1-2, with no clear D. V shed 0 bases and J shed 4 bases, with 15 bases lying between them. The length of the CDR3 is 16 residues. Germline V gives CDR1 LGHDT, CDR2 YNNKEL (reference sequence). CDR3 sequence: CASSQDPAGNRYGYTF. The CDR3 region has the DNA TGTGCCAGCAGCCAAGACCCGGCGGGGAATCGCTATGGCTACACCTTC. Together with reference TRBV3-1 and TRBJ1-2, the CDR3 gives the full variable domain: DTAVSQTPKYLVTQMGNDKSIKCEQNLGHDTMYWYKQDSKKFLKIMFSYNNKELIINETVPNRFSPKSPDKAHLNLHINSLELGDSAVYFCASSQDPAGNRYGYTFGSGTRLTVV.

This clonotype occurred many times. V and J are TRBV10-3 and TRBJ1-5; weak D call: TRBD1 (6 bases). CDR3 size: 13 residues. Germline assignment: CDR1 ENHRY and CDR2 SYGVKD. V lost 5 bases and J lost 6, with 11 bases in between. The CDR3 protein is CAISRGERQPQHF. CDR3 nucleotides: TGTGCCATCAGTAGGGGGGAGCGTCAGCCCCAGCATTTT.

This clonotype was counted ten times or more. The chain recombines TRBV5-1 with TRBJ1-1, with D possibly being TRBD1 (6 bases). Trimming cost V 3 bases and J 0 bases, with 12 bases left between them. The CDR3 is 15 amino acids. Germline CDR1 SGHRS, CDR2 YFSETQ. CDR3 sequence (DNA): TGCGCCAGCAGCTCTAGGGGGGAAATGAACACTGAAGCTTTCTTT. Protein: CASSSRGEMNTEAFF.

By share, this clonotype counts as medium-sized. V usage is TRBV7-8 and J usage is TRBJ1-1; weak D call: TRBD1 (5 bases). Trimming pared 3 bases from V and 3 bases from J, leaving 14 bases between. This CDR3 comprises 15 residues. Looked up from germline, CDR1 is SGHVS and CDR2 is FQNEAQ. CDR3 coding DNA: TGTGCCAGCAGCTTCTTGCCTGGGGCGGACACTGAAGCTTTCTTT. Protein sequence: CASSFLPGADTEAFF.

This clonotype was seen repeatedly, ten times or more. The rearrangement links TRBV10-3 to TRBJ2-7, with D possibly matching TRBD1 (6 bases). CDR1 is ENHRY and CDR2 is SYGVKD in the germline V gene. CDR3 size: 13 residues. V was shortened by 4 bases and J by 3 bases, with 10 bases between the two germline ends. CDR3 amino acids: CAISGQGSYEQYF. CDR3 sequence (DNA): TGTGCCATCAGTGGCCAGGGGAGCTACGAGCAGTACTTC.

This chain joins TRBV5-1 and TRBJ2-2; D remains ambiguous. Per germline, CDR1 SGHRS and CDR2 YFSETQ. Trimming left V 0 bases short and J 4 bases short, with 7 bases between. The CDR3 runs 14 residues. CDR3 nucleotides: TGCGCCAGCAGCTTGGAGGCGATCACCGGGGAGCTGTTTTTT. Its translation: CASSLEAITGELFF.

The table lists this clonotype with many counts. This rearrangement joins TRBV29-1 to TRBJ1-2; possible D gene TRBD1, 5 bases. This CDR3 has 13 amino acids. Germline CDR1 is SQVTM and CDR2 is ANQGSEA. V lost 2 bases to trimming and J lost 2 bases, with 9 bases between them. This chain's CDR3 is CSVETPGNYGYTF. The CDR3, as DNA: TGCAGCGTTGAAACCCCAGGGAACTATGGCTACACCTTC.

This sequence joins TRBV19 and TRBJ2-1; tentative D call: TRBD2 (6 bases). This CDR3 spans 13 amino acids. The V and J ends lost 3 bases and 8 bases respectively, with 11 bases between them. The germline V gene encodes CDR1 LNHDA and CDR2 SQIVND (reference sequence). The CDR3 nucleotides are TGTGCCAGTAGTATTGGGCGGGGTGATGAGCAGTTCTTC. Residues: CASSIGRGDEQFF.

The chain has TRBV28 and TRBJ1-1; D is possibly TRBD1 (5 bases). This CDR3 region has 14 residues. Trimming shortened V by 2 bases and J by 1 base, and 8 bases separated the two germline ends. The germline V gene has CDR1 MDHEN and CDR2 SYDVKM. The DNA of the CDR3 is TGTGCCAGCAGTTTACGGGGGTCGAACACTGAAGCTTTCTTT. Its protein is CASSLRGSNTEAFF.

The V and J genes are TRBV7-9 and TRBJ1-1, with D possibly TRBD1 on 6 matching bases. The V end lost 4 bases, the J end lost 1 base, and 19 bases lay between the germline ends. From germline, CDR1 is SEHNR and CDR2 FQNEAQ (reference sequence). CDR3 size: 17 residues. The CDR3, as DNA: TGTGCCAGCAGCTCGATAGGGGGGAGCCGGCCGAACACTGAAGCTTTCTTT. Translated, it gives CASSSIGGSRPNTEAFF.

Ten or more counts support this clonotype. This chain connects TRBV5-1 to TRBJ1-3; TRBD1 matches at 8 bases. CDR1 is SGHRS and CDR2 is YFSETQ in the germline V gene. This CDR3 contains 18 residues. V lost 0 bases, J lost 2 bases, and 10 bases stayed unmatched. In nucleotides, the CDR3 is TGCGCCAGCAGCTTGGATTGGGCTTCGGACAGGGCTGGAAACACCATATATTTT. Residues: CASSLDWASDRAGNTIYF.

Only a few counts were recorded for this clonotype. This chain joins TRBV20-1 and TRBJ2-1; no reliable D call. This CDR3 has 15 residues. Germline-derived CDR1 and CDR2 are DFQATT and SNEGSKA (reference sequence). The V gene lost 2 bases and the J gene lost 3 bases, with 14 bases spanning the gap. The CDR3 DNA sequence: TGCAGTGCTAGATCGGCCGACTTTGACTACAATGAGCAGTTCTTC. Translated, it gives CSARSADFDYNEQFF.